These 30 T cell receptor beta chains were sequenced from one sample in a study of early T cells in non-severe SARS-CoV-2 infection. TCRdb analysed the 5' RACE reads with MiXCR anew, one entry per CDR3 protein. Of around 61,000 distinct CDR3 sequences listed, roughly 16% are singletons. Sequenced here: whole blood, sampled at baseline. The receptor set was obtained from an adult who was a healthcare worker with PCR-confirmed SARS-CoV-2 infection or an uninfected control (not recorded which).

The sample holds a few counts of this clonotype. The V and J genes are TRBV20-1 and TRBJ2-7; 8 positions agree with TRBD2. J was trimmed by 3 bases and V by 0 bases; bases with no gene match: 4. CDR3 length equals 14 residues. Per germline, CDR1 DFQATT and CDR2 SNEGSKA (reference sequence). This chain's CDR3 is CSARDWLAGYEQYF. CDR3 in DNA: TGCAGTGCTAGAGATTGGCTAGCGGGCTACGAGCAGTACTTC.

To note about this clonotype: This CDR3 is missing its conserved last phenylalanine or tryptophan, likely due to a read error. Because the CDR3's place on the DNA is in doubt, the DNA is left out and the CDR3 is given as listed by TCRdb. This chain joins TRBV21-1 and TRBJ2-3; TRBD1, the table's D call, lacks a check against the DNA. TRBV21-1 is flagged as a pseudogene. The CDR3 spans 8 amino acids, including both terminal residues. The CDR3 here is CASSKVRV.

This clonotype was detected ten times or more. This chain joins TRBV5-4 and TRBJ2-7; 8 positions match TRBD2. The junction had 8 bases not matched to a gene; V was cut back by 4 bases and J by 2 bases. Per germline, CDR1 SGHNT and CDR2 YYREEE (reference sequence). The CDR3 sequence is 15 residues long. The CDR3 coding sequence is TGTGCCAGCAGCGGCGGGAGGCAGTCTACCTACGAGCAGTACTTC. It encodes CASSGGRQSTYEQYF. Based on the CDR3 plus reference TRBV5-4 and TRBJ2-7, the full variable domain is ETGVTQSPTHLIKTRGQQVTLRCSSQSGHNTVSWYQQALGQGPQFIFQYYREEENGRGNFPPRFSGLQFPNYSSELNVNALELDDSALYLCASSGGRQSTYEQYFGPGTRLTVT.

This clonotype was counted ten times or more. The chain couples TRBV19 to TRBJ2-3; D is undetermined. From germline, CDR1 is LNHDA and CDR2 SQIVND (reference sequence). Deletions cut 6 bases from V and 4 bases from J, with 11 bases between. The CDR3 is 13 residues long. The CDR3 DNA reads TGTGCCAGTAGCCCCCTCGAGGCAGATACGCAGTATTTT. This translates into CASSPLEADTQYF.

The V gene is TRBV28, the J gene TRBJ2-3; D could derive from TRBD1 or TRBD2 (5 bases each). The germline V and J ends were trimmed by 6 bases and 4 bases, with 14 bases remaining between them. The CDR3 has 14 amino acids. The germline V gene encodes CDR1 MDHEN and CDR2 SYDVKM. CDR3 DNA sequence: TGTGCCAGCAGCGCAGGGAGTTTCGCAGATACGCAGTATTTT. It encodes CASSAGSFADTQYF.

The chain joins TRBV20-1 to TRBJ2-7; 8 bases map to TRBD2. Germline values: CDR1 DFQATT, CDR2 SNEGSKA (reference sequence). The CDR3 is 15 residues long. Trimming removed 1 base from V and 0 bases from J; junction bases left unmatched: 5. The DNA for the CDR3 is TGCAGTGCTAGAGGGGAGCGGGAGTCCTCCTACGAGCAGTACTTC. Amino acids: CSARGERESSYEQYF.

This clonotype was counted between two and nine times. The chain uses TRBV4-1 and TRBJ2-6; the D gene could be TRBD1 or TRBD2 (5 bases each). Germline-derived CDR1 and CDR2 are MGHRA and YSYEKL. The V gene lost 5 bases and the J gene lost 2 bases, with 16 bases spanning the gap. The CDR3 consists of 17 residues. CDR3 DNA sequence: TGCGCCAGCAGCTTCTACCTTACGGGACCTGGGGCCAACGTCCTGACTTTC. Translated: CASSFYLTGPGANVLTF.

In this sample, this clonotype turned up a few times. The rearrangement links TRBV7-9 to TRBJ2-4; possibly TRBD2 for D (5 bases). Germline lookup yields CDR1 SEHNR and CDR2 FQNEAQ (reference sequence). The length of the CDR3 is 15 residues. V lost 5 bases and J lost 10, with 21 bases in between. In nucleotides, the CDR3 is TGTGCCAGCAGCCCCCTTACGGGATGGGATAGTATTCAGTACTTC. This translates into CASSPLTGWDSIQYF.

The chain is built from TRBV30 and TRBJ2-4; the D gene is possibly TRBD1 (6 bases). The CDR3 runs 15 residues. Trimming pared 3 bases from V and 1 base from J, leaving 13 bases between. CDR1 GTSNPN and CDR2 SVGIG come from the germline V gene (reference sequence). CDR3 amino acids: CAWRGTLGAKNIQYF. The CDR3 DNA reads TGTGCCTGGAGGGGGACACTAGGGGCCAAAAACATTCAGTACTTC.

The J gene is TRBJ2-7, the V gene TRBV28, with TRBD2 identical over 7 bases. Germline CDR1 is MDHEN and CDR2 is SYDVKM. The CDR3 covers 13 residues. The V and J ends lost 5 bases and 4 bases, in that order; junction bases with no gene match: 5. CDR3 sequence (DNA): TGTGCCAGCAGTCCGGGAGGTGGGTACGAGCAGTACTTC. Protein sequence: CASSPGGGYEQYF.

This clonotype appeared a few times. The chain joins TRBV18 to TRBJ2-5; TRBD1 aligns across 7 bases. Germline V gene sequence: CDR1 KGHSH, CDR2 LQKENI. This CDR3 comprises 14 residues. V was clipped by 3 bases and J by 4 bases; unmatched bases: 5. CDR3 coding DNA: TGTGCCAGCTCACCTACAGGGGCGGGAGAGACCCAGTACTTC. Protein sequence: CASSPTGAGETQYF.

This clonotype was seen a handful of times. V is TRBV3-1 and J is TRBJ1-1; TRBD1 aligns across 8 bases. Trimming took 4 bases from V and 3 from J; bases not matched to a gene: 7. Germline V gene sequence: CDR1 LGHDT, CDR2 YNNKEL (reference sequence). The length of the CDR3 is 15 residues. CDR3 bases: TGTGCCAGCAGCCCCCTGACAGGGGTGGACACTGAAGCTTTCTTT. As protein: CASSPLTGVDTEAFF.

The chain carries TRBV4-1 and TRBJ2-2; possible D gene TRBD1, 6 bases. The V end lost 7 bases, the J end lost 5 bases, and 20 bases lay between the germline ends. Germline CDR1 MGHRA, CDR2 YSYEKL. The CDR3 is 16 residues long. The CDR3 loop reads CASKPSGTSKTGELFF. CDR3 sequence (DNA): TGCGCCAGCAAACCATCCGGGACATCAAAAACCGGGGAGCTGTTTTTT.

Only a few counts were recorded for this clonotype. The V call is TRBV11-3, the J call TRBJ2-1; 8 bases line up with TRBD1. Germline CDR1 is SGHNT and CDR2 is YENEEA. This CDR3 is built from 15 residues. V was clipped by 5 bases and J by 3 bases; unmatched bases: 6. CDR3 DNA: TGTGCCAGCAGCGAAGGACAGGGCATCTACAATGAGCAGTTCTTC. Its translation is CASSEGQGIYNEQFF.

This rearrangement joins TRBV18 to TRBJ2-6; weak D call: TRBD1 (5 bases). The CDR3 extends over 18 amino acids. Looked up from germline, CDR1 is KGHSH and CDR2 is LQKENI. V shed 2 bases and J shed 0 bases, with 14 bases lying between them. In DNA form, the CDR3 reads TGTGCCAGCTCACCAATCGAGACAGACCCCTCTGGGGCCAACGTCCTGACTTTC. This gives the protein CASSPIETDPSGANVLTF.

The chain recombines TRBV30 with TRBJ2-7; no reliable D call. The CDR3 runs to 12 residues. V lost 2 bases and J 2 bases, leaving 7 bases between the germline ends. Per germline, CDR1 GTSNPN and CDR2 SVGIG (reference sequence). The CDR3 DNA sequence: TGTGCCTGGAGTCCCAGCACCTACGAGCAGTACTTC. This encodes CAWSPSTYEQYF.

Only a few counts were recorded for this clonotype. The chain combines TRBV9 with TRBJ1-2; 7 bases align to TRBD1. The V segment lost 4 bases and the J segment 6 bases; nucleotides outside the gene matches: 15. The CDR3 loop spans 16 amino acids. Germline loops: CDR1 SGDLS, CDR2 YYNGEE. CDR3 sequence: CASSPESGGQLNGYTF. CDR3 bases: TGTGCCAGCAGCCCTGAGAGTGGGGGACAGCTAAATGGCTACACCTTC.

There are a few counts of this clonotype. V and J are TRBV12-3 or TRBV12-4 and TRBJ2-6; no clear D gene. The CDR3 has 15 residues. V was clipped by 5 bases and J by 2 bases, with 10 bases between them. CDR3 residues: CASSRTVPGANVLTF. For the CDR3, the DNA is TGTGCCAGCAGTAGGACGGTGCCTGGGGCCAACGTCCTGACTTTC.

This clonotype occurred many times. The chain links TRBV6-1 to TRBJ1-5, with D hard to call. This CDR3 has 15 residues. CDR1 is MNHNS and CDR2 is SASEGT in the germline V gene. V was trimmed by 8 bases and J by 0 bases, leaving 14 bases between them. In DNA form, the CDR3 reads TGTGCCAGCTCCCCCCTGGAGGGTAGCAATCAGCCCCAGCATTTT. Protein: CASSPLEGSNQPQHF.

This sequence joins TRBV7-6 and TRBJ2-2; 13 nucleotides line up with TRBD2. With V trimmed by 1 base and J by 6 bases, 2 bases remained unmatched. CDR1 is SGHVS, CDR2 FNYEAQ, per germline. The length of the CDR3 is 16 residues. CDR3 sequence (DNA): TGTGCCAGCAGCTTAGGACTAGCGGGAGGCGCCGGGGAGCTGTTTTTT. It yields the protein CASSLGLAGGAGELFF.

In its sample, this clonotype was seen a few times. The chain recombines TRBV12-3 or TRBV12-4 with TRBJ1-2; D is perhaps TRBD1 (5 bases). This CDR3 is built from 12 residues. Trimming took off 8 bases at V and 1 base at J, with 8 bases between the two ends. CDR3 protein: CASRDLNYGYTF. CDR3 DNA sequence: TGTGCCAGCCGGGACCTTAACTATGGCTACACCTTC.

V is TRBV7-9 and J is TRBJ2-2, with D perhaps TRBD1 (6 bases). This CDR3 is built from 16 residues. V lost 3 bases and J lost 5, with 16 bases in between. Germline V CDR1 and CDR2: SEHNR, FQNEAQ (reference sequence). The CDR3 region has the DNA TGTGCCAGCAGCTTCGAAGAGGGGGTGCTAACCGGGGAGCTGTTTTTT. This gives the protein CASSFEEGVLTGELFF.

This chain connects TRBV11-2 to TRBJ1-2, with D unclear. The V and J ends lost 4 bases and 4 bases respectively, with 4 bases between them. The germline gives CDR1 SGHAT, CDR2 FQNNGV. CDR3 length equals 11 residues. In DNA, the CDR3 is TGTGCCAGCAGCTCTTTCTATGGCTACACCTTC. It codes for CASSSFYGYTF. Supplemented by reference TRBV11-2 and TRBJ1-2, the full variable domain reads EAGVAQSPRYKIIEKRQSVAFWCNPISGHATLYWYQQILGQGPKLLIQFQNNGVVDDSQLPKDRFSAERLKGVDSTLKIQPAKLEDSAVYLCASSSFYGYTFGSGTRLTVV.

This chain's CDR3 is CASSLTSGRYQETQYF. Here the CDR3 DNA reads TGTGCCAGCAGTTTAACTAGCGGGAGGTACCAAGAGACCCAGTACTTC. The J gene is TRBJ2-5, the V gene TRBV28, with 12 bases fitting TRBD2. The germline V gene has CDR1 MDHEN and CDR2 SYDVKM. Unmatched junction bases numbered 1, after V lost 2 bases and J lost 0 bases. CDR3 length: 16 amino acids. The variable domain in full, completed from reference TRBV28 and TRBJ2-5, reads DVKVTQSSRYLVKRTGEKVFLECVQDMDHENMFWYRQDPGLGLRLIYFSYDVKMKEKGDIPEGYSVSREKKERFSLILESASTNQTSMYLCASSLTSGRYQETQYFGPGTRLLVL.

V is TRBV12-3 or TRBV12-4 and J is TRBJ1-5; no clear D gene. The length of the CDR3 is 13 residues. V lost 8 bases and J 5 bases, leaving 13 bases between the germline ends. The CDR3 protein is CASGGGPHQPQHF. In nucleotides, the CDR3 is TGTGCCAGCGGAGGAGGGCCCCATCAGCCCCAGCATTTT.

This rearrangement joins TRBV10-3 to TRBJ2-5; weak D call: TRBD1 (7 bases). The CDR3 is 18 residues long. Germline lookup yields CDR1 ENHRY and CDR2 SYGVKD. Trimming took 2 bases from V and 1 from J, leaving 20 bases between them. CDR3 sequence (DNA): TGTGCCATCAGTGAGGCGAGCGGAGGGGGCGCCTTCCAAGAGACCCAGTACTTC. Its translation: CAISEASGGGAFQETQYF.

A note on this clonotype: One end of the junction fails to match germline, which may point to a read error. The chain joins TRBV4-1 to TRBJ1-6; the D gene is possibly TRBD1 (5 bases). Germline CDR1 reads MGHRA; CDR2 reads YSYEKL. This CDR3 spans 16 amino acids. CDR3 nucleotides: TGCGCCAGCAGCCAACCGCGCGCAGGGCGGAATTCACACCTCCACTTT. Its protein is CASSQPRAGRNSHLHF.

In this sample, this clonotype turned up a few times. The gene calls are TRBV20-1 and TRBJ2-7, with TRBD2 matching 14 bases. V trimming: 6 bases; J trimming: 2 bases; junction bases outside the gene matches: 3. Per the germline V gene, CDR1 is DFQATT and CDR2 is SNEGSKA (reference sequence). This CDR3 is built from 14 residues. The CDR3 loop reads CSARTSGRTYEQYF. The DNA of the CDR3 is TGCAGTGCGAGGACTAGCGGGAGGACCTACGAGCAGTACTTC.

This clonotype was observed a handful of times. The DNA of the CDR3 is TGTGCCAGCAGCGACCGACTAGCGGGGAACTCCTACGAGCAGTACTTC. This gives the protein CASSDRLAGNSYEQYF. This sequence joins TRBV7-6 and TRBJ2-7; TRBD2 matches at 11 bases. With 5 bases clipped from V and 0 bases from J, the junction kept 6 bases outside the gene matches. The CDR3 contains 16 residues. Germline V gene lookup returns CDR1 SGHVS and CDR2 FNYEAQ.

This clonotype was counted between two and nine times. V gene TRBV20-1 combines with J gene TRBJ2-7; a weak D match, TRBD2 (6 bases). Trimming removed 6 bases from V and 2 bases from J, with 14 bases in between. This CDR3 is built from 13 residues. Germline V gene lookup returns CDR1 DFQATT and CDR2 SNEGSKA (reference sequence). The CDR3 DNA sequence: TGCAGTGCCGCACGCGGGGACGCCTACGAGCAGTACTTC. Translating it yields CSAARGDAYEQYF.